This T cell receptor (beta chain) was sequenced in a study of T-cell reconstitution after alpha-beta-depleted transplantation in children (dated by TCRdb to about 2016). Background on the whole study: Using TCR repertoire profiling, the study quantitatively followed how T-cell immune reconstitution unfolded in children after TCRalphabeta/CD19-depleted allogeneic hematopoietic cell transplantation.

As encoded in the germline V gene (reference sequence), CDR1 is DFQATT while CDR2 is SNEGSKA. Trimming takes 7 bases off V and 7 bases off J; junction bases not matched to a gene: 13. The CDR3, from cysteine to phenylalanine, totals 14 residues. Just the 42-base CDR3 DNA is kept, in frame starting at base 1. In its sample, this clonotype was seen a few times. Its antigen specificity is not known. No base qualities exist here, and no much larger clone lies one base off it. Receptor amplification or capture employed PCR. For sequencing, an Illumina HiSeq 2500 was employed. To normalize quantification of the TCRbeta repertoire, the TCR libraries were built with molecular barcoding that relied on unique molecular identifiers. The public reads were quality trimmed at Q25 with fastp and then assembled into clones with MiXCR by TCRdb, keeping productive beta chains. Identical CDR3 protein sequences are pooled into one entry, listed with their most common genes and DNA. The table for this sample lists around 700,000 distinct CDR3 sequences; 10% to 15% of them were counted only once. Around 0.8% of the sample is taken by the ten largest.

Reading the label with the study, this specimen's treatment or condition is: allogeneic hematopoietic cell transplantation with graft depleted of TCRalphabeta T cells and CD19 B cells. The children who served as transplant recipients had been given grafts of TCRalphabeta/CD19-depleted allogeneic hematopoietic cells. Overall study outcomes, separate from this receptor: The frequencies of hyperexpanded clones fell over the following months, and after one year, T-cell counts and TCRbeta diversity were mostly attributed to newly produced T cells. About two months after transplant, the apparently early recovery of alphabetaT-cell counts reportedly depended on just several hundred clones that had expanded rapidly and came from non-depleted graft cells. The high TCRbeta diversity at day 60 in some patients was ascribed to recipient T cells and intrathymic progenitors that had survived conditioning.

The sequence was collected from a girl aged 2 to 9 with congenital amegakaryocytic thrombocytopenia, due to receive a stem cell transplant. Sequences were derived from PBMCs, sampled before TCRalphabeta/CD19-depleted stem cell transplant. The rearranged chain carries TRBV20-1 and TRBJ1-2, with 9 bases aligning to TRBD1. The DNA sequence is TGCAGTGTCGTAGACCGGGACAGGGTTTTTGGCTACACCTTC. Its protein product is CSVVDRDRVFGYTF.